The present entry profiles one TCR beta chain with its context. What it binds is not known. This sample stems from a study of T cells expressing NK-cell markers. Study information: One of the eight sequenced donors was seronegative, whereas the other seven were HCMV-seropositive.

Study conclusions and caveats: There were a handful of donors in whom these clonotypes also led the CD3+CD56-NKG2C+ fraction.

The CDR3 consists of 14 residues. Germline lookup yields CDR1 MNHEY and CDR2 SVGEGT. With UMIs, 5'RACE template switching was used to make TCR beta cDNA. Following a re-call of the 5' RACE reads, TCRdb has one entry per CDR3 protein and lacks DNA. The specimen's table records about 30,000 distinct CDR3 sequences. The receptor was derived from a woman aged 18 to 75 in good health. Material for sequencing was blood T cells: a sorted CD56 or NKG2C T cell subset, CD4+ or CD8+ T cells, or bulk PBMC T cells (not recorded which). V and J are TRBV6-2 or TRBV6-3 and TRBJ1-2. The CDR3: CASSYAWENYGYTF.